The clone carrying this T cell receptor (beta chain) was observed a handful of times. This sample was taken from a study of Ad26.COV2.S vaccination and SARS-CoV-2 variants. This table comes from immunoSEQ multiplex PCR, and its TCRdb copy is limited to in-frame clones, with some not included. The sample holds hundreds of thousands of clones, roughly 90% seen once. Indicated treatment: roughly 19 received Ad26.COV2.S at low or high dose, single or two shots; about 5 received placebo; per-sample allocation not given. Day 63 following the first vaccine or placebo injection was when the samples were taken. The V gene end was trimmed by 5 bases and the J gene end by 4 bases; junction bases not matched to a gene: 6. The CDR3 loop spans 14 amino acids. The germline V gene encodes CDR1 SGHTS and CDR2 YDEGEE.

The specimen was peripheral blood, collected in a trial of Ad26.COV2.S vaccine versus placebo. The chain is built from TRBV5-8 and TRBJ1-5; 7 bases line up with TRBD1. This receptor was identified in a person between 18 and 65 years old who received the Ad26.COV2.S COVID-19 vaccine or a placebo. CDR3 DNA sequence: TGTGCCAGCAGTCCATACAGGGGTAATCAGCCCCAGCATTTT. The encoded protein is CASSPYRGNQPQHF.